This T cell receptor (beta chain) was identified in a study of Ad26.COV2.S vaccination and SARS-CoV-2 variants. At the level of the study: The authors gave Ad26.COV2.S intramuscularly, either once or twice 56 days apart.

Treatment meaning: about 20 received Ad26.COV2.S at low or high dose, single or two shots; several received placebo; per-sample allocation not given. At day 63 after the first vaccine or placebo injection, samples were drawn. Vaccination employed an Ad26 vector expressing the Wuhan-strain SARS-CoV-2 spike. Some clones are missing from TCRdb's copy, which holds only in-frame ones; the method was immunoSEQ multiplex PCR. The table lists around 310,000 clones, 90% of them singletons. V was clipped by 4 bases and J by 0 bases; unmatched bases: 2. This CDR3 has 15 residues. From germline, CDR1 is SGHTA and CDR2 FQGNSA.

The chain is built from TRBV7-2 and TRBJ1-1, with 10 bases identical to TRBD1. The sequencing here drew on peripheral blood, taken in a trial of Ad26.COV2.S vaccine versus placebo. This clonotype originated in a person aged 18-60 years who received the Ad26.COV2.S COVID-19 vaccine or a placebo. In nucleotides, the CDR3 is TGTGCCAGCAGCTCGACAGGGGGCGTGAACACTGAAGCTTTCTTT. Its translation: CASSSTGGVNTEAFF.